The 5 T cell receptor beta chains below were found in one sample sequenced in a study of technical replicates of blood from several donors. Clones were sequenced by immunoSEQ multiplex PCR, and TCRdb holds only the in-frame ones, with some missing. The repertoire holds 50,000 to 70,000 clones, 86% seen once, with roughly 5.1% in the top ten. The material sequenced was PBMCs. Receptor source: a human donor in good health. Some clones in this sample may be carry-over from other donors' samples.

The chain employs TRBV18 and TRBJ2-7; 11 nucleotides line up with TRBD2. CDR1 is KGHSH, CDR2 LQKENI, per germline. The V segment lost 2 bases and the J segment 7 bases; nucleotides outside the gene matches: 4. This CDR3 contains 14 residues. This chain's CDR3 is CASSPTSGSWEQYF. The CDR3 DNA reads as TGTGCCAGCTCACCAACTAGCGGGAGTTGGGAGCAGTACTTC. The full variable domain, completed using reference TRBV18 and TRBJ2-7, is NAGVMQNPRHLVRRRGQEARLRCSPMKGHSHVYWYRQLPEEGLKFMVYLQKENIIDESGMPKERFSAEFPKEGPSILRIQQVVRGDSAAYFCASSPTSGSWEQYFGPGTRLTVT.

The chain is built from TRBV18 and TRBJ2-1; 12 positions agree with TRBD1. This CDR3 is built from 14 residues. The J segment lost 14 bases and the V segment lost 5 bases, leaving 10 bases of the junction unmatched. Germline V gene sequence: CDR1 KGHSH, CDR2 LQKENI. CDR3 protein: CASSASGQGAAEFF. CDR3 coding DNA: TGTGCCAGCTCAGCATCGGGACAGGGGGCCGCGGAGTTCTTC.

This clone was picked up a small number of times. The gene calls are TRBV9 and TRBJ1-6; TRBD1 is a possible D gene (5 bases). Trimming pared 3 bases from V and 10 bases from J, leaving 17 bases between. CDR1 is SGDLS, CDR2 YYNGEE, per germline. The CDR3 is 15 residues long. The CDR3 here is CASSAIQERGSPLHF. The CDR3 DNA reads TGTGCCAGCAGCGCAATACAGGAAAGGGGATCACCCCTCCACTTT.

The rearrangement links TRBV5-4 to TRBJ1-6; 7 bases line up with TRBD1. V shed 4 bases, J shed 7 bases, and the junction held 8 bases outside the gene matches. The V gene's germline CDR1 is SGHNT and CDR2 YYREEE (reference sequence). The CDR3 is 15 residues long. CDR3: CASSPGQERNSPLHF. The CDR3 DNA reads as TGTGCCAGCAGCCCTGGACAGGAGAGGAATTCACCCCTCCACTTT.

The CDR3 sequence: CATSGGTNTGELFF. The CDR3 DNA reads TGTGCCACCAGCGGGGGTACGAACACCGGGGAGCTGTTTTTT. V usage is TRBV19 and J usage is TRBJ2-2; 8 bases match TRBD2. The CDR3 consists of 14 residues. CDR1 LNHDA and CDR2 SQIVND come from the germline V gene (reference sequence). J lost 0 bases, V lost 10 bases, and 4 bases had no gene match.